This T cell receptor (beta chain) was identified during a study of T cell changes during pregnancy in multiple sclerosis. The CDR3 runs to 13 residues. Germline CDR1 reads SQVTM; CDR2 reads ANQGSEA. Trimming at V came to 5 bases and at J to 5 bases, leaving 6 bases not matched to a gene. Generated by immunoSEQ multiplex PCR, the TCRdb table keeps only in-frame clones and is missing some. The data show about 60,000 clones, roughly 88% seen once. The sequencing here drew on peripheral blood, taken in the second trimester of pregnancy. This TCR came from a female donor with multiple sclerosis, enrolled in a pregnancy study. The genes are TRBV29-1 and TRBJ2-7, with TRBD2 identical over 10 bases. CDR3 protein: CSVRLAGADEQYF. The CDR3 DNA reads TGCAGCGTTCGTCTAGCGGGGGCCGACGAGCAGTACTTC.